This T cell receptor beta chain was retrieved from a study of blood T cell repertoires in COVID-19. Study as a whole: T cells, B-cell-depleted T cells, or PBMCs supplied cDNA or gDNA.

V trimming: 4 bases; J trimming: 3 bases; junction bases outside the gene matches: 6. Germline assignment: CDR1 SGHKS and CDR2 YYEKEE (reference sequence). The CDR3 contains 14 residues. Under the authors' procedure: From reference gene primer amplification, estimates of nucleated cell counts were derived. Here immunoSEQ multiplex PCR was the method, and the copy in TCRdb shows in-frame clones only, minus some. Clone size and the V and J calls come from that table; the DNA yielded D and trimming. The profile shows approximately 240,000 clones, approximately 91% of them singletons. The sample taken for sequencing was peripheral blood. This receptor was identified in a woman aged 40 to 49 who had recovered from COVID-19. The chain combines TRBV5-5 with TRBJ2-7, with 8 bases aligning to TRBD1. CDR3 nucleotides: TGTGCCAGCAGCGTTCTGGACAGGGTCTACGAGCAGTACTTC. This encodes CASSVLDRVYEQYF. Full variable domain (missing parts from reference TRBV5-5 and TRBJ2-7): DAGVTQSPTHLIKTRGQQVTLRCSPISGHKSVSWYQQVLGQGPQFIFQYYEKEERGRGNFPDRFSARQFPNYSSELNVNALLLGDSALYLCASSVLDRVYEQYFGPGTRLTVT.